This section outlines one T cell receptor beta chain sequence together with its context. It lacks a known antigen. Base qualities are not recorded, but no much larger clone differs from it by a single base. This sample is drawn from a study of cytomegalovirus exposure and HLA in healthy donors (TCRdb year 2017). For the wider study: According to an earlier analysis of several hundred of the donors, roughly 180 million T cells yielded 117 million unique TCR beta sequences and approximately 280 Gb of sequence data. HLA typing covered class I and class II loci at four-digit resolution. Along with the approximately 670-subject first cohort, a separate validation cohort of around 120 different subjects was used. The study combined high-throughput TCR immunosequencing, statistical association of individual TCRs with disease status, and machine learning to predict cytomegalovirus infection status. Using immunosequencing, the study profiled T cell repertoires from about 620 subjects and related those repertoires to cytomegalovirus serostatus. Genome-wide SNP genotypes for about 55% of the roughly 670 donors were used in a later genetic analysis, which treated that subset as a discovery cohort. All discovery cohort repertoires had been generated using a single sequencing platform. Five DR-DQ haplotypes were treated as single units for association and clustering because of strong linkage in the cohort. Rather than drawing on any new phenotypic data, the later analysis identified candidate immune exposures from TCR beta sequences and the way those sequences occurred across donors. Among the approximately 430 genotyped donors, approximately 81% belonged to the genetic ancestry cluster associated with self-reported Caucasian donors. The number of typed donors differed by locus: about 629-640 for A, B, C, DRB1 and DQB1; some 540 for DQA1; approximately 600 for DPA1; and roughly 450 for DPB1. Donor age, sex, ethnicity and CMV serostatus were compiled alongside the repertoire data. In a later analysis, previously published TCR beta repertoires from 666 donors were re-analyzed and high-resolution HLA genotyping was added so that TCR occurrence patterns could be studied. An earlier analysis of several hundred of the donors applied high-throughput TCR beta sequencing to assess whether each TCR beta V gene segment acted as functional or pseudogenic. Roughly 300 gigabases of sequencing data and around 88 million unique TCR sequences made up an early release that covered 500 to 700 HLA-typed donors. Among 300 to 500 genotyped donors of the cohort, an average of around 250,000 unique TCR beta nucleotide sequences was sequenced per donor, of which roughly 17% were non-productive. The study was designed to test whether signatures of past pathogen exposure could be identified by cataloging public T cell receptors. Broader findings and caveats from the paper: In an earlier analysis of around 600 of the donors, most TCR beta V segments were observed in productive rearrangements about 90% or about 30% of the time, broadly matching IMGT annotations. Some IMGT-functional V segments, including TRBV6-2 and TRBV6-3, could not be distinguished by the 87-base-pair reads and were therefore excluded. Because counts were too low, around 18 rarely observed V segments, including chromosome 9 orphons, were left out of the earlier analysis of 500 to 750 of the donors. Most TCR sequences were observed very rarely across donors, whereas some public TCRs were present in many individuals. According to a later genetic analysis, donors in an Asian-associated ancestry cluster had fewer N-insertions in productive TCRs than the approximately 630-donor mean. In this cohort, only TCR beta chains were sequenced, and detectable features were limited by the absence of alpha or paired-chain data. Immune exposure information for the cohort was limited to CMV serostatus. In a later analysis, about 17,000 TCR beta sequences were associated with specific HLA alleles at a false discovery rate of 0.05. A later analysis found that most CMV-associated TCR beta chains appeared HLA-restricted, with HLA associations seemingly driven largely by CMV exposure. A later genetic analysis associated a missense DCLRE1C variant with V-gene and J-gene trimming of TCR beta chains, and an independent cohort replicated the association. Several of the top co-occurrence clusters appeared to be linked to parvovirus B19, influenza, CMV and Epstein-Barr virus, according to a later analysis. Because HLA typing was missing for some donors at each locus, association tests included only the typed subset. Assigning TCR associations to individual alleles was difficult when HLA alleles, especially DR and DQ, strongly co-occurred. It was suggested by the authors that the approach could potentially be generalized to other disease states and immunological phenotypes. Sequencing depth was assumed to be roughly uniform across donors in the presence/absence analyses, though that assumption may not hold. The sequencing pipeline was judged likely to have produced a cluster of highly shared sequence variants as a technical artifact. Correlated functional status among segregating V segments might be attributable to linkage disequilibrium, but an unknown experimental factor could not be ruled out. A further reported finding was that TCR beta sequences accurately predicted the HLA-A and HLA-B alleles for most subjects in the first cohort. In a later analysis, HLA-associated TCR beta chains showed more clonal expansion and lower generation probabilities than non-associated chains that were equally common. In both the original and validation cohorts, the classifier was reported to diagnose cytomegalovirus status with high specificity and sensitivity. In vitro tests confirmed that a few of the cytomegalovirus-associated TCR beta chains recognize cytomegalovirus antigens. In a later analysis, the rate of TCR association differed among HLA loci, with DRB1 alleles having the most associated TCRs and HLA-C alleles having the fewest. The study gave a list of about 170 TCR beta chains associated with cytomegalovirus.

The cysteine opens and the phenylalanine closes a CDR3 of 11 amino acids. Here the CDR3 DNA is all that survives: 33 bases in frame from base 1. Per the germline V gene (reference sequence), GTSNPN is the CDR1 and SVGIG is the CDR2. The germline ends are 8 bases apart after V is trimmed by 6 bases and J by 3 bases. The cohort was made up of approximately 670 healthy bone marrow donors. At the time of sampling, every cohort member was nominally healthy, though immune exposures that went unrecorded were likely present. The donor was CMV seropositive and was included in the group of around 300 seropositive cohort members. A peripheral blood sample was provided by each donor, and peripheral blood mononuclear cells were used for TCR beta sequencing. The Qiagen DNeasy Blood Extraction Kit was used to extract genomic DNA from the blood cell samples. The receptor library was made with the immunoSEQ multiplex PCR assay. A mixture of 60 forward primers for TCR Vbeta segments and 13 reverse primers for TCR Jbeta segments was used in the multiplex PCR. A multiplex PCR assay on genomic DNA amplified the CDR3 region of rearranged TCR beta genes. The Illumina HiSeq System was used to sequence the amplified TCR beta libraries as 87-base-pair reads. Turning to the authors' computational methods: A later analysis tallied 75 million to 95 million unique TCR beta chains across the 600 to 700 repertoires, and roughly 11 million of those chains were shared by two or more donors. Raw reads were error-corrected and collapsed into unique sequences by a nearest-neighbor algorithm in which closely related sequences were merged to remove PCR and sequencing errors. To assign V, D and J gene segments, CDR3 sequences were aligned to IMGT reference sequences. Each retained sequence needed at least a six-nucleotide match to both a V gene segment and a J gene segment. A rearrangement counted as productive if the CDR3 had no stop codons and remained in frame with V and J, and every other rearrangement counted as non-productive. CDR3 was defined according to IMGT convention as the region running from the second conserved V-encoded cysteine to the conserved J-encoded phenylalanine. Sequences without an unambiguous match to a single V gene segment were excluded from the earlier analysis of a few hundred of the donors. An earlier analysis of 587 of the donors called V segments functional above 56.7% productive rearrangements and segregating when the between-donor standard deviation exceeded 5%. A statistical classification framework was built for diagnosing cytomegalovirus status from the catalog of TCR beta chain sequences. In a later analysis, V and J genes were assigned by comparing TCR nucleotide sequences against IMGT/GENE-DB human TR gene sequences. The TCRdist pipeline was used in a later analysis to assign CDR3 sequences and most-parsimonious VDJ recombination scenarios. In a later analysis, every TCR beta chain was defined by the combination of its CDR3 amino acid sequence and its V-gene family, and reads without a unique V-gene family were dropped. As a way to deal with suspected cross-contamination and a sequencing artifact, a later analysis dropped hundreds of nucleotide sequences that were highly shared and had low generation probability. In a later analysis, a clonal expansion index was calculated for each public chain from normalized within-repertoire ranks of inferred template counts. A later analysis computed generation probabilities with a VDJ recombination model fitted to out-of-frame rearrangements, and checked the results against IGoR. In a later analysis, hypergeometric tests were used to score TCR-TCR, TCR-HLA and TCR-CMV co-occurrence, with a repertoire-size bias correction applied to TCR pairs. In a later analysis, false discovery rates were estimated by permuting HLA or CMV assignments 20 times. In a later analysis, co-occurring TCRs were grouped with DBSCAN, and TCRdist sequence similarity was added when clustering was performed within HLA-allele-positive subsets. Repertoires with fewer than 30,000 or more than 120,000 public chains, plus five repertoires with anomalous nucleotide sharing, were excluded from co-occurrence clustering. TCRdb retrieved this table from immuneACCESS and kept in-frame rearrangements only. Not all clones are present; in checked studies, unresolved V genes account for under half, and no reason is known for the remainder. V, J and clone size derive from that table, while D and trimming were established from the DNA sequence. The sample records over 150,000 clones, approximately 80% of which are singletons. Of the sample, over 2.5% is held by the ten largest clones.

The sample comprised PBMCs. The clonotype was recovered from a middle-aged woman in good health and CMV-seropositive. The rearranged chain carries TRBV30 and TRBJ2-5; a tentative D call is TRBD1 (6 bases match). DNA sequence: TGTGCCTGCAGGGGCGAAGAGACCCAGTACTTC. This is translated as CACRGEETQYF.